One sample yielded the 17 T cell receptor beta chains listed below, sequenced in a study of T-cell memory formation after mild COVID-19. TCRdb ran MiXCR on the 5' RACE reads and lists one entry per CDR3 protein. The sample records 30,000 to 40,000 distinct CDR3 sequences, 9.5% to 12% being singletons. The sequencing sample was made of PBMCs or a T cell subset sorted from them (not recorded which). The source of these receptors is a man between 18 and 35 years old who had mild COVID-19 (a few samples of this study predate the infection). Cell type and time point are not known.

This clonotype has at least ten counts. This rearrangement joins TRBV7-9 to TRBJ2-3; no firm D call. CDR3 length equals 15 residues. Trimming stripped 1 base from V and 2 bases from J, with 10 bases between. CDR1 SEHNR and CDR2 FQNEAQ come from the germline V gene (reference sequence). The CDR3 DNA is TGTGCCAGCAGCTTAGACCGCCAATACACAGATACGCAGTATTTT. Translating gives CASSLDRQYTDTQYF.

This clonotype was found many times. The chain links TRBV5-5 to TRBJ2-5; D ambiguous. The length of the CDR3 is 20 residues. V was trimmed by 6 bases and J by 10 bases, leaving 40 bases between them. CDR1 is SGHKS, CDR2 YYEKEE, per germline (reference sequence). The DNA of the CDR3 is TGTGCCAGCACCTTCTGGCAGAACCCCCGCAACCACTTCCGCTGTCAAGTCCAGTACTTC. Amino acid sequence: CASTFWQNPRNHFRCQVQYF.

A remark on this clonotype: This sequence may be a read error, since a much larger clone differs from it by one base. The chain couples TRBV11-2 to TRBJ2-5, with D hard to call. V was shortened by 6 bases and J by 2 bases, with 22 bases between the two germline ends. Per germline, CDR1 SGHAT and CDR2 FQNNGV. This CDR3 has 17 amino acids. As DNA, the CDR3 is TGTGCCAGCAGACTAAAAGCATGGGCGTCTACGCAAGAGACCCAGTACTTC. This gives the protein CASRLKAWASTQETQYF.

At least ten counts were recorded for this clonotype. The chain couples TRBV4-3 to TRBJ2-7, with 7 bases identical to TRBD2. V lost 0 bases to trimming and J lost 0 bases; unmatched junction nucleotides: 2. Germline V gene sequence: CDR1 LGHNA, CDR2 YSLEER. The CDR3 has 15 amino acids. The CDR3 is CASSQDLAASYEQYF. CDR3 DNA sequence: TGCGCCAGCAGCCAAGACCTAGCGGCCTCCTACGAGCAGTACTTC.

The table lists this clonotype with many counts. The J gene is TRBJ2-3, the V gene TRBV5-1; possible D gene TRBD2, 6 bases. V lost 3 bases to trimming and J lost 9 bases, with 17 bases between them. The CDR3 is made up of 14 amino acids. Germline CDR1 SGHRS, CDR2 YFSETQ. The DNA for the CDR3 is TGCGCCAGCAGCTCCGGGACTTCTCAGGTCACGCAGTATTTT. Its protein is CASSSGTSQVTQYF.

This clonotype was picked up many times. The CDR3 region is CASSSRQGGYGYTF. Here the CDR3 DNA reads TGTGCCAGCAGCTCCCGGCAGGGGGGCTATGGCTACACCTTC. The V and J genes are TRBV7-2 and TRBJ1-2, with 7 nucleotides matching TRBD1. J lost 4 bases, V lost 4 bases, and 6 bases had no gene match. The CDR3 covers 14 residues. In germline, CDR1 is SGHTA, CDR2 FQGNSA. The full variable domain, completed using reference TRBV7-2 and TRBJ1-2, is GAGVSQSPSNKVTEKGKDVELRCDPISGHTALYWYRQSLGQGLEFLIYFQGNSAPDKSGLPSDRFSAERTGGSVSTLTIQRTQQEDSAVYLCASSSRQGGYGYTFGSGTRLTVV.

This clonotype was seen ten or more times. V is TRBV29-1 and J is TRBJ2-1, with D perhaps TRBD1 or TRBD2 (5 bases each). The CDR3 has 12 residues. CDR1 and CDR2 from the germline V gene are SQVTM and ANQGSEA. Trimming removed 6 bases at V and 1 base at J, with 7 bases between. The CDR3 DNA reads TGCAGCGTGGGGGTTTCCTACAATGAGCAGTTCTTC. Translated: CSVGVSYNEQFF.

The J gene is TRBJ1-5, the V gene TRBV19; possibly TRBD1 for D (5 bases). Trimming took off 3 bases at V and 3 bases at J, with 12 bases between the two ends. The CDR3 contains 15 residues. Per germline, CDR1 LNHDA and CDR2 SQIVND (reference sequence). The CDR3 is CASSIIGVINQPQHF. The CDR3 nucleotides are TGTGCCAGTAGTATTATAGGGGTGATCAATCAGCCCCAGCATTTT.

This clonotype has ten or more counts. In DNA, the CDR3 is TGCGCCAGCAGCCAGGGAACACGGTCGGAGACCCAGTACTTC. The encoded protein is CASSQGTRSETQYF. The chain employs TRBV4-1 and TRBJ2-5; D is unclear. Germline V gene sequence: CDR1 MGHRA, CDR2 YSYEKL. Trimming took 3 bases from V and 5 from J, leaving 13 bases between them. The CDR3 contains 14 residues.

This clonotype was seen many times. V gene TRBV9 combines with J gene TRBJ2-1; the D gene is possibly TRBD2 (6 bases). V was clipped by 4 bases and J by 1 base, with 15 bases between them. CDR3 length: 16 residues. CDR1 is SGDLS, CDR2 YYNGEE, per germline. The chain's CDR3 is CASSPPGGLSYNEQFF. The CDR3 DNA sequence: TGTGCCAGCAGCCCGCCCGGGGGTTTGTCCTACAATGAGCAGTTCTTC.

This chain links TRBV12-3 or TRBV12-4 with TRBJ1-1, with 7 bases lining up with TRBD1. The CDR3 has 15 residues. V trimming: 3 bases; J trimming: 1 base; junction bases outside the gene matches: 5. The chain's CDR3 is CASSFRDRENTEAFF. The CDR3 DNA reads TGTGCCAGCAGTTTCCGGGACAGAGAGAACACTGAAGCTTTCTTT.

This clonotype was seen ten or more times. CDR3 in DNA: TGCAGTGCTAGGGCCCTCCTAGGACAGGCCTTTTTCAAGACTGAGCAGTTCTTC. This codes for CSARALLGQAFFKTEQFF. The chain is built from TRBV20-1 and TRBJ2-1; 7 bases fit TRBD1. Germline CDR1 is DFQATT and CDR2 is SNEGSKA (reference sequence). Germline trimming cut 3 bases from V and 9 bases from J; bases unmatched to any gene: 23. This CDR3 is built from 18 residues.

Only a few counts were recorded for this clonotype. The V call is TRBV12-3 or TRBV12-4, the J call TRBJ2-7, with D unclear. The CDR3 is 13 residues long. The V end was cut by 1 base, the J end by 3 bases, with 7 bases between. The CDR3 loop reads CASSLDPFYEQYF. The CDR3 DNA reads as TGTGCCAGCAGTTTAGACCCGTTCTACGAGCAGTACTTC.

This clonotype was seen repeatedly, ten times or more. The chain employs TRBV18 and TRBJ1-5, with D possibly matching TRBD1 (5 bases). This CDR3 is 13 amino acids long. V lost 3 bases, J lost 9 bases, and 12 bases lay in between. Germline V gene data show CDR1 as KGHSH and CDR2 as LQKENI. Written as DNA, the CDR3 is TGTGCCAGCTCACCGATCCAGGGCCCGCCCCAGCATTTT. It encodes CASSPIQGPPQHF.

Many counts were recorded for this clonotype. V usage is TRBV5-1 and J usage is TRBJ2-5; D may be TRBD2 (6 bases). Trimming cost V 0 bases and J 5 bases, with 14 bases left between them. This CDR3 region has 15 residues. Germline assignment: CDR1 SGHRS and CDR2 YFSETQ. The CDR3 bases are TGCGCCAGCAGCTTGGAGCTCCCCCGGGGGGAGACCCAGTACTTC. Protein: CASSLELPRGETQYF.

This rearrangement joins TRBV18 to TRBJ2-2; D call uncertain. The germline CDR1 and CDR2 sequences are KGHSH and LQKENI. Trimming cost V 2 bases and J 5 bases, with 9 bases left between them. The CDR3 has 14 residues. The CDR3 sequence: CASSPGMRTGELFF. CDR3 DNA sequence: TGTGCCAGCTCACCAGGCATGAGGACCGGGGAGCTGTTTTTT.

With regard to this clonotype: This may stem from a read error, because a much larger clone lies one nucleotide away. The CDR3 DNA reads as TGTGCCACCACCCCAGATACGCAGTATTTT. Protein: CATTPDTQYF. The chain combines TRBV24-1 with TRBJ2-3; D not certain. Trimming took off 8 bases at V and 4 bases at J, with 3 bases between the two ends. Germline CDR1 KGHDR, CDR2 SFDVKD. The CDR3 contains 10 residues.